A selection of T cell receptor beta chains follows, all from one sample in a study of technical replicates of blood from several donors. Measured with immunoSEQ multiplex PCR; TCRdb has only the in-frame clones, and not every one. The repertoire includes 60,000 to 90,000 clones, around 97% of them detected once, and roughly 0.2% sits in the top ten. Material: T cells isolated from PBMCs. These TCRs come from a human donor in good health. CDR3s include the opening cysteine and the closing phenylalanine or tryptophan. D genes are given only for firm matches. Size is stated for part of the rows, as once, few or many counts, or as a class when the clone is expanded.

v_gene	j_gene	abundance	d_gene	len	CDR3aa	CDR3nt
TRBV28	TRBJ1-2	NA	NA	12	CASRELFYGYTF	TGTGCCAGCAGAGAGCTCTTCTATGGCTACACCTTC
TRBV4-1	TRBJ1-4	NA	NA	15	CASSQGGLTNEKLFF	TGCGCCAGCAGCCAGGGAGGACTGACGAATGAAAAACTGTTTTTT
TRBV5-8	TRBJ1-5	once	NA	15	CASSWVGASNQPQHF	TGTGCCAGCAGTTGGGTGGGGGCTAGCAATCAGCCCCAGCATTTT
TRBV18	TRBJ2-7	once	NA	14	CASSPGLRRDEQYF	TGTGCCAGCTCACCGGGCCTTCGGAGGGACGAGCAGTACTTC
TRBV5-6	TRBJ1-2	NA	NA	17	CASSLDSGTSRPYGYTF	TGTGCCAGCAGCTTGGATTCTGGGACATCCCGACCCTATGGCTACACCTTC
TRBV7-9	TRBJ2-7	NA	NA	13	CASSQPGPYEQYF	TGTGCCAGCAGCCAGCCGGGTCCCTACGAGCAGTACTTC
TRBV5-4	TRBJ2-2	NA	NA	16	CASHLGTSRNSGELFF	TGTGCCAGCCACCTAGGAACCTCCCGGAATTCCGGGGAGCTGTTTTTT
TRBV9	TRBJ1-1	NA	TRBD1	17	CASSPPYRDRGLAEAFF	TGTGCCAGCAGCCCTCCCTACAGGGACAGGGGCCTAGCGGAAGCTTTCTTT
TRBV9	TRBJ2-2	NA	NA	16	CASSVRVTSNTGELFF	TGTGCCAGCAGCGTAAGAGTGACTAGTAACACCGGGGAGCTGTTTTTT
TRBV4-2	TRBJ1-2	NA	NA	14	CASSQEREGYGYTF	TGTGCCAGCAGCCAAGAGAGGGAGGGCTATGGCTACACCTTC